These 26 T cell receptor beta chains share one sample of origin, sequenced in a study of OX40 agonist ivuxolimab in advanced cancers. The assay was immunoSEQ multiplex PCR, and TCRdb's table has in-frame clones only and misses some. The table lists some 19,000 clones, around nine tenths of them singletons. Sequenced material: CD4+ or CD8+ T cells sorted from blood, taken in a trial of the OX40 agonist ivuxolimab. The receptors were sampled from an adult with an advanced solid tumor such as melanoma, head and neck, liver or kidney cancer.

The rearrangement links TRBV19 to TRBJ2-2; D gene ambiguous. CDR3 length equals 11 residues. V lost 1 base and J lost 7, with 1 base in between. The germline V gene encodes CDR1 LNHDA and CDR2 SQIVND (reference sequence). CDR3: CASSIVGELFF. In nucleotides, the CDR3 is TGTGCCAGTAGTATAGTCGGGGAGCTGTTTTTT.

V is TRBV28 and J is TRBJ2-3, with 14 nucleotides matching TRBD2. V gave up 3 bases and J gave up 6 bases; unmatched junction bases: 5. The CDR3 length is 16 residues. Germline V gives CDR1 MDHEN, CDR2 SYDVKM. This CDR3 reads CASSLTSGRAVDTQYF. The CDR3 DNA sequence: TGTGCCAGCAGTTTGACTAGCGGGAGGGCCGTTGATACGCAGTATTTT.

The chain is built from TRBV27 and TRBJ2-2; 7 bases fit TRBD1. The ends lost 6 bases at V and 6 bases at J; junction bases unmatched: 4. The CDR3 extends over 13 amino acids. The germline gives CDR1 MNHEY, CDR2 SMNVEV (reference sequence). This CDR3 reads CASRSTGSGELFF. For the CDR3, the DNA is TGTGCCAGCAGGTCGACAGGGTCCGGGGAGCTGTTTTTT.

This chain links TRBV28 with TRBJ2-7, with 8 bases identical to TRBD1. CDR1 is MDHEN and CDR2 is SYDVKM in the germline V gene. V lost 7 bases, J lost 7 bases, and 9 bases stayed unmatched. This CDR3 is built from 13 residues. DNA for the CDR3: TGTGCCAGCACCCTCCAGGGGGCGGCTGAGCAGTACTTC. Its protein product is CASTLQGAAEQYF. Based on the CDR3 plus reference TRBV28 and TRBJ2-7, the full variable domain is DVKVTQSSRYLVKRTGEKVFLECVQDMDHENMFWYRQDPGLGLRLIYFSYDVKMKEKGDIPEGYSVSREKKERFSLILESASTNQTSMYLCASTLQGAAEQYFGPGTRLTVT.

The V call is TRBV9, the J call TRBJ2-2, with D unresolved. Germline loops: CDR1 SGDLS, CDR2 YYNGEE. V was trimmed by 0 bases and J by 0 bases, leaving 6 bases between them. CDR3 length: 15 amino acids. DNA for the CDR3: TGTGCCAGCAGCGTAGGGACCTCGAACACCGGGGAGCTGTTTTTT. Amino acids: CASSVGTSNTGELFF.

The J gene is TRBJ2-1, the V gene TRBV23-1; 8 positions agree with TRBD2. TRBV23-1 is identified as an open reading frame with a role that is uncertain. The CDR3 has 18 residues. Trimming took 4 bases from V and 0 from J; bases not matched to a gene: 11. This CDR3 reads CASSPPGGRRNSYNEQFF. Here the CDR3 DNA reads TGCGCCAGCAGTCCCCCCGGCGGGAGGAGGAACTCCTACAATGAGCAGTTCTTC.

J is TRBJ1-5 and V is TRBV27; D remains unclear. This CDR3 has 15 amino acids. V was shortened by 3 bases and J by 6 bases, with 15 bases between the two germline ends. The V gene's germline CDR1 is MNHEY and CDR2 SMNVEV (reference sequence). The CDR3 DNA reads as TGTGCCAGCAGTTTTGACTTGACCAGCGGTCAGCCCCAGCATTTT. Residues: CASSFDLTSGQPQHF.

The gene calls are TRBV7-9 and TRBJ2-7; TRBD2 agrees at 11 bases. Germline V gene sequence: CDR1 SEHNR, CDR2 FQNEAQ (reference sequence). The CDR3 is 16 residues long. Trimming took 5 bases from V and 3 from J; bases not matched to a gene: 9. The DNA of the CDR3 is TGTGCCAGCAGCCCAACGATGGGACTAGCGGTCTACGAGCAGTACTTC. This gives the protein CASSPTMGLAVYEQYF.

The rearrangement joins TRBV9 to TRBJ2-5, with 14 positions matching TRBD2. Germline-derived CDR1 and CDR2 are SGDLS and YYNGEE. This CDR3 has 15 amino acids. V was pared by 4 bases and J by 5 bases, with 4 bases of the junction left unmatched. CDR3 in amino acids: CASSKGLAGVETQYF. As DNA, the CDR3 is TGTGCCAGCAGCAAGGGACTAGCGGGAGTTGAGACCCAGTACTTC. Together with reference TRBV9 and TRBJ2-5, the CDR3 gives the full variable domain: DSGVTQTPKHLITATGQRVTLRCSPRSGDLSVYWYQQSLDQGLQFLIQYYNGEERAKGNILERFSAQQFPDLHSELNLSSLELGDSALYFCASSKGLAGVETQYFGPGTRLLVL.

This chain links TRBV28 with TRBJ2-7; D unresolved. Germline lookup yields CDR1 MDHEN and CDR2 SYDVKM. Trimming pared 7 bases from V and 4 bases from J, leaving 11 bases between. The CDR3 has 12 residues. The CDR3 coding sequence is TGTGCCAGCACCACGCCGGGTTACGAGCAGTACTTC. This gives the protein CASTTPGYEQYF.

This chain joins TRBV28 and TRBJ1-5; D uncertain. Trimming stripped 1 base from V and 0 bases from J, with 10 bases between. CDR1 is MDHEN, CDR2 SYDVKM, per germline. This CDR3 spans 16 amino acids. CDR3: CASSLYQAYSNQPQHF. The CDR3 coding sequence is TGTGCCAGCAGTTTATATCAGGCTTATAGCAATCAGCCCCAGCATTTT.

The rearrangement uses TRBV27 and TRBJ2-3; the D gene is possibly TRBD1 (5 bases). This CDR3 comprises 15 residues. V was shortened by 5 bases and J by 3 bases, with 15 bases between the two germline ends. Per germline, CDR1 MNHEY and CDR2 SMNVEV (reference sequence). CDR3 DNA: TGTGCCAGCAGTCCCTATAGCAGGGCAACAGATACGCAGTATTTT. Translated: CASSPYSRATDTQYF.

The V gene is TRBV7-9, the J gene TRBJ2-7; D remains ambiguous. Germline CDR1 SEHNR, CDR2 FQNEAQ (reference sequence). The CDR3 contains 12 residues. The V end lost 4 bases, the J end lost 3 bases, and 7 bases lay between the germline ends. CDR3 in DNA: TGTGCCAGCAGCTCCCAAATCTACGAGCAGTACTTC. Translating it yields CASSSQIYEQYF.

This chain connects TRBV19 to TRBJ2-1; 8 nucleotides align to TRBD1. The CDR3 is 14 residues long. V dropped 10 bases and J dropped 1; count of bases not matched to a gene: 6. The germline V gene has CDR1 LNHDA and CDR2 SQIVND (reference sequence). The CDR3: CATSTGGSYNEQFF. As DNA, the CDR3 is TGTGCCACCTCCACAGGGGGGTCCTACAATGAGCAGTTCTTC.

The gene calls are TRBV7-3 and TRBJ2-5; TRBD2 agrees at 15 bases. This CDR3 spans 16 amino acids. V lost 5 bases to trimming and J lost 5 bases; unmatched junction nucleotides: 6. Germline values: CDR1 SGHTA, CDR2 FQGTGA. In nucleotides, the CDR3 is TGTGCCAGCAGCCCAGGACTAGCGGGAGGGAGGGAGACCCAGTACTTC. Protein sequence: CASSPGLAGGRETQYF. Variable domain in full (rest from reference TRBV7-3 and TRBJ2-5): GAGVSQTPSNKVTEKGKYVELRCDPISGHTALYWYRQSLGQGPEFLIYFQGTGAADDSGLPNDRFFAVRPEGSVSTLKIQRTERGDSAVYLCASSPGLAGGRETQYFGPGTRLLVL.

The rearrangement links TRBV9 to TRBJ2-7, with a possible D match to TRBD1 (6 bases). Germline V gene lookup returns CDR1 SGDLS and CDR2 YYNGEE. The CDR3 covers 13 residues. With 5 bases removed from V and 2 bases from J, the gap between germline ends came to 11 bases. CDR3 residues: CASSIGQTYEQYF. DNA of the CDR3: TGTGCCAGCAGTATAGGACAGACCTACGAGCAGTACTTC.

This chain joins TRBV7-6 and TRBJ2-5, with D possibly matching TRBD2 (5 bases). Trimming removed 2 bases from V and 1 base from J, with 26 bases in between. Germline lookup yields CDR1 SGHVS and CDR2 FNYEAQ. CDR3 length: 20 residues. Here the CDR3 DNA reads TGTGCCAGCAGCTTAAGCTATGAAACCCGAGAGCGGAGGCGCCAAGAGACCCAGTACTTC. The encoded protein is CASSLSYETRERRRQETQYF.

V usage is TRBV28 and J usage is TRBJ2-4, with TRBD1 matching over 8 bases. Germline V lookup: CDR1 MDHEN, CDR2 SYDVKM. The V and J ends lost 5 bases and 1 base, in that order; junction bases with no gene match: 4. This CDR3 contains 15 residues. The CDR3 loop reads CASSVTGGAKNIQYF. CDR3 in DNA: TGTGCCAGCAGTGTCACAGGGGGGGCCAAAAACATTCAGTACTTC.

The chain couples TRBV19 to TRBJ2-3, with D unclear. Trimming took 1 base from V and 5 from J, leaving 1 base between them. The germline CDR1 and CDR2 sequences are LNHDA and SQIVND (reference sequence). The CDR3 runs to 11 residues. CDR3 in DNA: TGTGCCAGTAGTATAGGAGATACGCAGTATTTT. It codes for CASSIGDTQYF.

The chain is built from TRBV9 and TRBJ2-7; possible D gene TRBD1, 6 bases. V was trimmed by 3 bases and J by 2 bases, leaving 9 bases between them. This CDR3 has 13 residues. CDR1 is SGDLS and CDR2 is YYNGEE in the germline V gene. The CDR3 bases are TGTGCCAGCAGCGGGACAGAAACCTACGAGCAGTACTTC. Its translation: CASSGTETYEQYF.

This sequence joins TRBV5-8 and TRBJ2-3, with D uncertain. Trimming shortened V by 4 bases and J by 5 bases, and 11 bases separated the two germline ends. The germline gives CDR1 SGHTS, CDR2 YDEGEE. This CDR3 contains 13 residues. The DNA of the CDR3 is TGTGCCAGCAGCCCAGAAGTAGTAGATACGCAGTATTTT. Amino acid sequence: CASSPEVVDTQYF.

The rearrangement links TRBV4-3 to TRBJ1-2; TRBD1 aligns across 10 bases. The length of the CDR3 is 15 residues. Germline V gene sequence: CDR1 LGHNA, CDR2 YSLEER. J was trimmed by 2 bases and V by 4 bases; bases with no gene match: 4. This CDR3 is CASSRDRGGNYGYTF. The CDR3 DNA follows: TGCGCCAGCAGCCGGGACAGGGGCGGAAACTATGGCTACACCTTC.

This chain uses TRBV10-3 with TRBJ2-7; D call uncertain. Between the trimmed V and J ends, which lost 0 bases and 3 bases, there was a span of 6 bases. The germline V gene encodes CDR1 ENHRY and CDR2 SYGVKD. This CDR3 comprises 13 residues. CDR3 sequence (DNA): TGTGCCATCAGTGAGTCGGCAGTCTACGAGCAGTACTTC. Protein: CAISESAVYEQYF.

This clone has a single count. The chain uses TRBV13 and TRBJ2-6, with D possibly being TRBD1 (6 bases). The CDR3 contains 15 residues. V lost 5 bases and J lost 0, with 8 bases in between. In germline, CDR1 is PRHDT, CDR2 FYEKMQ (reference sequence). The CDR3 region is CASSKDSSGANVLTF. The CDR3 region has the DNA TGTGCCAGCAGCAAGGACAGCTCTGGGGCCAACGTCCTGACTTTC.

This chain links TRBV7-9 with TRBJ1-2; TRBD1 agrees at 9 bases. The junction had 6 bases not matched to a gene; V was cut back by 5 bases and J by 2 bases. CDR3 length equals 15 residues. Germline CDR1 and CDR2: SEHNR and FQNEAQ (reference sequence). The CDR3 nucleotides are TGTGCCAGCAGCCAAACAGGGGGCGCCAACTATGGCTACACCTTC. Translated: CASSQTGGANYGYTF.

V usage is TRBV19 and J usage is TRBJ2-3; tentative D call: TRBD1 (7 bases). This CDR3 spans 15 amino acids. V was clipped by 3 bases and J by 4 bases, with 14 bases between them. Germline CDR1 LNHDA, CDR2 SQIVND (reference sequence). The CDR3 protein is CASSMSQGGADTQYF. The DNA of the CDR3 is TGTGCCAGTAGTATGTCCCAGGGGGGCGCAGATACGCAGTATTTT.